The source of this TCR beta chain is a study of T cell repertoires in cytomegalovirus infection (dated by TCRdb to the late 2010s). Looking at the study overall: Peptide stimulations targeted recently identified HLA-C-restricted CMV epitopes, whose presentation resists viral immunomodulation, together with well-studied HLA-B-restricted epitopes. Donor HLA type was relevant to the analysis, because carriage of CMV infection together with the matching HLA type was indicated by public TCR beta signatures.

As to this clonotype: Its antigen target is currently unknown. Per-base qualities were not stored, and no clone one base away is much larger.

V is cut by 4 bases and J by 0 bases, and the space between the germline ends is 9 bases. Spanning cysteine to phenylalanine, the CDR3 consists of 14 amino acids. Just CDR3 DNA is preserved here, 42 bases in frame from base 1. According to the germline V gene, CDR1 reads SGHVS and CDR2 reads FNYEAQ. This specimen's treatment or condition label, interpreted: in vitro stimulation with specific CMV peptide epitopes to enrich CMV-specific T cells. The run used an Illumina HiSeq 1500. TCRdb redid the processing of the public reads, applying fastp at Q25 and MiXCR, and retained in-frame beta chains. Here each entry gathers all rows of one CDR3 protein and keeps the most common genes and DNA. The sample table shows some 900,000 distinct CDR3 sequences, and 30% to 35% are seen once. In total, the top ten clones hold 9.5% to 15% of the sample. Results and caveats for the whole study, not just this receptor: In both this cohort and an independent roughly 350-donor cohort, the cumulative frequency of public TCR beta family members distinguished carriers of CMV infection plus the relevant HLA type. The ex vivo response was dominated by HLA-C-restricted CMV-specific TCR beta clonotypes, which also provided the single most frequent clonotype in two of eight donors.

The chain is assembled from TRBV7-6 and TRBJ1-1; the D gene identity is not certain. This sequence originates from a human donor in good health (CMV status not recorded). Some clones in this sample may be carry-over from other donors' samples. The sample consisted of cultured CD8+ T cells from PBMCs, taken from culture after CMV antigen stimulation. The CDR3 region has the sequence CASSWTVMNTEAFF. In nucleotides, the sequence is TGTGCCAGCAGCTGGACGGTGATGAACACTGAAGCTTTCTTT.